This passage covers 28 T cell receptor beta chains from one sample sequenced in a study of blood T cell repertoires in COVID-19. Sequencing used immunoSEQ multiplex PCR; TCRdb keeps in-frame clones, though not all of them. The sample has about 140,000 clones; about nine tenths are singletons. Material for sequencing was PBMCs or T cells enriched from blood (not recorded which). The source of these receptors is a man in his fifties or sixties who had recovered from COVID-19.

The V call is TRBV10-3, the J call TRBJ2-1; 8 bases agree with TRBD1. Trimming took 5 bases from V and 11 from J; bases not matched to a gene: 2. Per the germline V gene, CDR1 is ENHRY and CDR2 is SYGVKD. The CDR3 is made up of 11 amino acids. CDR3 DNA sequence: TGTGCCATCAGTACAGGGGGTAAGCAGTTCTTC. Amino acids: CAISTGGKQFF.

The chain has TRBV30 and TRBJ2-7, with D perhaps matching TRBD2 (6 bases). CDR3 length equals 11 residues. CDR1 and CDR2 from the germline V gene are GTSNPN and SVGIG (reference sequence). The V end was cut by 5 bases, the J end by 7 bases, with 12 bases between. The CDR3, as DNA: TGTGCCTGGCATATTGGGGGGGAGCAGTACTTC. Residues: CAWHIGGEQYF.

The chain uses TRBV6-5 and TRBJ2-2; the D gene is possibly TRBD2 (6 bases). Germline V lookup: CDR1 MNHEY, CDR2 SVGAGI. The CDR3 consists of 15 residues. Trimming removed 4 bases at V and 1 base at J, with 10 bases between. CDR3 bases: TGTGCCAGCAGTTGGCTCGGGGGGAACACCGGGGAGCTGTTTTTT. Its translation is CASSWLGGNTGELFF.

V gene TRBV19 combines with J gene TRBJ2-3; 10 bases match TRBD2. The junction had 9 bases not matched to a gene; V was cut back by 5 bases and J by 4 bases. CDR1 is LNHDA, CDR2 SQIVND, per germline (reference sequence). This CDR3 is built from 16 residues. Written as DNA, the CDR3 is TGTGCCAGTAGTTCCTTCAGCGGGAGGGTGTCAGATACGCAGTATTTT. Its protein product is CASSSFSGRVSDTQYF.

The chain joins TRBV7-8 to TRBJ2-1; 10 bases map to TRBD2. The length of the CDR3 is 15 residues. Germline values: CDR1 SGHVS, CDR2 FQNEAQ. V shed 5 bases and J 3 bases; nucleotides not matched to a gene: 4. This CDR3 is CASSAGTSDYNEQFF. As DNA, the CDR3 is TGTGCCAGCAGCGCCGGGACTAGCGACTACAATGAGCAGTTCTTC.

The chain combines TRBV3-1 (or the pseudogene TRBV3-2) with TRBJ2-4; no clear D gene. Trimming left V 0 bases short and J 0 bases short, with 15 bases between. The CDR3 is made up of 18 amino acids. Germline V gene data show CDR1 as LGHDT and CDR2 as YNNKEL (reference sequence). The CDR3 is CASSQDPTTRQAKNIQYF. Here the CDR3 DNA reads TGTGCCAGCAGCCAAGATCCTACCACTCGACAAGCCAAAAACATTCAGTACTTC.

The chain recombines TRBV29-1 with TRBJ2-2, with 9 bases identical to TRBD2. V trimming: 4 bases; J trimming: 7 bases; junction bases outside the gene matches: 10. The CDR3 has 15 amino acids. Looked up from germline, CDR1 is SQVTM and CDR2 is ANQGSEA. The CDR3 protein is CSVGQRGAMYGELFF. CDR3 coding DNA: TGCAGCGTTGGTCAGCGGGGGGCCATGTACGGGGAGCTGTTTTTT.

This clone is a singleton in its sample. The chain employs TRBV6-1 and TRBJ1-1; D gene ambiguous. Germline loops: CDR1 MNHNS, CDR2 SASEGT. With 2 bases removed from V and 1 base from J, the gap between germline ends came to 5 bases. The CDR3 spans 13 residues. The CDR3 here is CASSELWNTEAFF. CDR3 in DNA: TGTGCCAGCAGTGAATTATGGAACACTGAAGCTTTCTTT.

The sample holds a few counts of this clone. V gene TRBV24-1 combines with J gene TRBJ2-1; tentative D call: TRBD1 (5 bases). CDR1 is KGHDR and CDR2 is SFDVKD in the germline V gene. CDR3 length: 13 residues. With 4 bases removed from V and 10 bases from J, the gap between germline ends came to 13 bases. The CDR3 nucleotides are TGTGCCACCAGTGACCCGCCGACAGAAGAGCAGTTCTTC. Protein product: CATSDPPTEEQFF.

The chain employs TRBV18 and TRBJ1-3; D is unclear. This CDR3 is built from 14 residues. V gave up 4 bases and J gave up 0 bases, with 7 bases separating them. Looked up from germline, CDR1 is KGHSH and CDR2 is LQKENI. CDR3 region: CASSLSNSGNTIYF. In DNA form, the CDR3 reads TGTGCCAGCTCACTCAGTAACTCTGGAAACACCATATATTTT. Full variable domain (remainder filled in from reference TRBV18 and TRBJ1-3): NAGVMQNPRHLVRRRGQEARLRCSPMKGHSHVYWYRQLPEEGLKFMVYLQKENIIDESGMPKERFSAEFPKEGPSILRIQQVVRGDSAAYFCASSLSNSGNTIYFGEGSWLTVV.

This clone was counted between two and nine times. CDR3 protein: CASSPRETYGYTF. DNA for the CDR3: TGTGCCAGCAGCCCCCGGGAGACCTATGGCTACACCTTC. V is TRBV9 and J is TRBJ1-2; the D is unclear. The CDR3 runs to 13 residues. CDR1 is SGDLS, CDR2 YYNGEE, per germline. The V end lost 4 bases, the J end lost 4 bases, and 11 bases lay between the germline ends.

The CDR3 DNA reads as TGTGCCAGCAGCGCGTCGTTCTCTGGGGCCAACGTCCTGACTTTC. It yields the protein CASSASFSGANVLTF. The genes are TRBV11-2 and TRBJ2-6; D is ambiguous. The CDR3 consists of 15 residues. Germline loops: CDR1 SGHAT, CDR2 FQNNGV. The germline V and J ends were trimmed by 5 bases and 0 bases, with 8 bases remaining between them.

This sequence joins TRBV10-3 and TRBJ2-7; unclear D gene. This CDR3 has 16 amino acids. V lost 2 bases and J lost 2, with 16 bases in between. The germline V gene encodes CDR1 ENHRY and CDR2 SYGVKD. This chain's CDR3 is CAISEVFSGTAYEQYF. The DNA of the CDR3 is TGTGCCATCAGTGAGGTATTTAGTGGTACAGCCTACGAGCAGTACTTC.

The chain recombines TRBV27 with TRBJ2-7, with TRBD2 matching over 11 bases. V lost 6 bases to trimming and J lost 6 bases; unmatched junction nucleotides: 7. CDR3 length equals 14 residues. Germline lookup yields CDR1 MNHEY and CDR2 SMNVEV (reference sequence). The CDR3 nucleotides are TGTGCCAGCAGGAAACTAGCGGGAGTTACCGAGCAGTACTTC. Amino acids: CASRKLAGVTEQYF.

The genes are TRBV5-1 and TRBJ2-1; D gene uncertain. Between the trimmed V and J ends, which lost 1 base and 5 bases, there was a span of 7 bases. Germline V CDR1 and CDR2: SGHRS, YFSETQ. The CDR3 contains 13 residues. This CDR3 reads CASSLYRDNEQFF. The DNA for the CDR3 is TGCGCCAGCAGCTTGTATAGAGACAATGAGCAGTTCTTC.

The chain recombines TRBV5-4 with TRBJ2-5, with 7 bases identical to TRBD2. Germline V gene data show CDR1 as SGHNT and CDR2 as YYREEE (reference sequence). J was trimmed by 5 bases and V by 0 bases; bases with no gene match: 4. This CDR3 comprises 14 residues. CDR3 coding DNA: TGTGCCAGCAGCTTGGGGGGGGGTGCGGAGACCCAGTACTTC. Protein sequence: CASSLGGGAETQYF.

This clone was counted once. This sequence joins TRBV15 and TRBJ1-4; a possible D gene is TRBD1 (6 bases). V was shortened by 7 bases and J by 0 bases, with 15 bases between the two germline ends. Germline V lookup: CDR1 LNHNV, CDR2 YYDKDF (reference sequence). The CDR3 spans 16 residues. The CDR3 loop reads CATKSTGWSTNEKLFF. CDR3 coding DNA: TGTGCCACCAAATCAACAGGGTGGTCAACTAATGAAAAACTGTTTTTT.

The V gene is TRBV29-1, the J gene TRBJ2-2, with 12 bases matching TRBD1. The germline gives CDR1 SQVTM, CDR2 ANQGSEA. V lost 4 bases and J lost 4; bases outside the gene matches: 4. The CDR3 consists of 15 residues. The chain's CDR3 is CSVGGTGGRTGELFF. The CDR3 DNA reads TGCAGCGTTGGAGGGACAGGGGGCCGCACCGGGGAGCTGTTTTTT.

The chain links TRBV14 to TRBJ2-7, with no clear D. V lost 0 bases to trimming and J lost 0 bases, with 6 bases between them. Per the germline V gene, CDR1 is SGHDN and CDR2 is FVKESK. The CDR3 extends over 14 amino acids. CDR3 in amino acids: CASSQELFSYEQYF. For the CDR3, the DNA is TGTGCCAGCAGCCAAGAGTTATTCTCCTACGAGCAGTACTTC. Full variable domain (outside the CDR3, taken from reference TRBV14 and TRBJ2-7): EAGVTQFPSHSVIEKGQTVTLRCDPISGHDNLYWYRRVMGKEIKFLLHFVKESKQDESGMPNNRFLAERTGGTYSTLKVQPAELEDSGVYFCASSQELFSYEQYFGPGTRLTVT.

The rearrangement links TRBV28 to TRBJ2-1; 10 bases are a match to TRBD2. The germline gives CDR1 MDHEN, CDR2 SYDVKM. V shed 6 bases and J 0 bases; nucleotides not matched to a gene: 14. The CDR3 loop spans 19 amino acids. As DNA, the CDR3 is TGTGCCAGCAGACAACAGGGGTGGACTAGCGGCGCCTCCTACAATGAGCAGTTCTTC. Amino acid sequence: CASRQQGWTSGASYNEQFF.

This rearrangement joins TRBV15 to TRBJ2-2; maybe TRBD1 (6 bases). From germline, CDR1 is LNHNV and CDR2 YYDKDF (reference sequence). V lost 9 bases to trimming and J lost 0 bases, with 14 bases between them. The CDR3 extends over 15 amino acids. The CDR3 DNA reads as TGTGCCACTAACCCCGGGACACCGAACACCGGGGAGCTGTTTTTT. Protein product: CATNPGTPNTGELFF.

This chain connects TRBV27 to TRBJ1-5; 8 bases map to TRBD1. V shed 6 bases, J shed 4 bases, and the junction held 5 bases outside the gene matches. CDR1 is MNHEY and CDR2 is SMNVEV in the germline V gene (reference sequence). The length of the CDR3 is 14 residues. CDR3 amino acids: CASSADRVNQPQHF. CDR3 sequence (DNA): TGTGCCAGCAGCGCGGACAGGGTAAATCAGCCCCAGCATTTT.

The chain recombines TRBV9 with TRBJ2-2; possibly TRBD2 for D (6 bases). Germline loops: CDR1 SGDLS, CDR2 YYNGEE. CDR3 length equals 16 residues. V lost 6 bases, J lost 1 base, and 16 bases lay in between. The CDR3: CASTPAGTGNTGELFF. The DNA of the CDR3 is TGTGCCAGCACCCCCGCGGGAACGGGGAACACCGGGGAGCTGTTTTTT.

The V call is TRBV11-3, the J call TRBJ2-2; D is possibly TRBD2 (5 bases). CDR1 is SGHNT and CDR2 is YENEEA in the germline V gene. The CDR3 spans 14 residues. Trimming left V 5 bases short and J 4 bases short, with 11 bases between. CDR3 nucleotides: TGTGCCAGCAGCCGAGAGGGTTCCACCGGGGAGCTGTTTTTT. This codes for CASSREGSTGELFF.

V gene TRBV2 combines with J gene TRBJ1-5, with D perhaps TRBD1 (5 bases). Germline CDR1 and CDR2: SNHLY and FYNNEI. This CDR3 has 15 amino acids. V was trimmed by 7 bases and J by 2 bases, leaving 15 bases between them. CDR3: CASTAGHLGNQPQHF. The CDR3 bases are TGTGCCAGCACCGCAGGGCATCTTGGCAATCAGCCCCAGCATTTT. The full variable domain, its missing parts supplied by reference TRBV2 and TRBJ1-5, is EPEVTQTPSHQVTQMGQEVILRCVPISNHLYFYWYRQILGQKVEFLVSFYNNEISEKSEIFDDQFSVERPDGSNFTLKIRSTKLEDSAMYFCASTAGHLGNQPQHFGDGTRLSIL.

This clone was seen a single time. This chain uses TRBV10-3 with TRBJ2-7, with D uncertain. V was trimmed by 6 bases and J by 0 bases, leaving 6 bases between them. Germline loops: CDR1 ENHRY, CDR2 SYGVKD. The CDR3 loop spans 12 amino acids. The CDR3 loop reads CAISASSYEQYF. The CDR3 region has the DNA TGTGCCATCAGCGCGAGCTCCTACGAGCAGTACTTC.

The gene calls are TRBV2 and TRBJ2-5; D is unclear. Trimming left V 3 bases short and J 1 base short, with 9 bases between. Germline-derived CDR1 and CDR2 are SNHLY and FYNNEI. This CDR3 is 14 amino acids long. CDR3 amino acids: CASSDLNFQETQYF. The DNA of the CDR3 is TGTGCCAGCAGTGACTTAAATTTCCAAGAGACCCAGTACTTC. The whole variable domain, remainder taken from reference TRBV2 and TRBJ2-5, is EPEVTQTPSHQVTQMGQEVILRCVPISNHLYFYWYRQILGQKVEFLVSFYNNEISEKSEIFDDQFSVERPDGSNFTLKIRSTKLEDSAMYFCASSDLNFQETQYFGPGTRLLVL.

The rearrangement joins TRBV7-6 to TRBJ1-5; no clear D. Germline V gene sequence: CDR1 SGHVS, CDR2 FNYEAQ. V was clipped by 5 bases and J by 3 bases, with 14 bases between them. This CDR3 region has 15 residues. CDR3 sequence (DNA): TGTGCCAGCAGCCCGGTCGATGCCTTCAATCAGCCCCAGCATTTT. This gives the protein CASSPVDAFNQPQHF. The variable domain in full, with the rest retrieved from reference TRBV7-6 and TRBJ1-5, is GAGVSQSPRYKVTKRGQDVALRCDPISGHVSLYWYRQALGQGPEFLTYFNYEAQQDKSGLPNDRFSAERPEGSISTLTIQRTEQRDSAMYRCASSPVDAFNQPQHFGDGTRLSIL.